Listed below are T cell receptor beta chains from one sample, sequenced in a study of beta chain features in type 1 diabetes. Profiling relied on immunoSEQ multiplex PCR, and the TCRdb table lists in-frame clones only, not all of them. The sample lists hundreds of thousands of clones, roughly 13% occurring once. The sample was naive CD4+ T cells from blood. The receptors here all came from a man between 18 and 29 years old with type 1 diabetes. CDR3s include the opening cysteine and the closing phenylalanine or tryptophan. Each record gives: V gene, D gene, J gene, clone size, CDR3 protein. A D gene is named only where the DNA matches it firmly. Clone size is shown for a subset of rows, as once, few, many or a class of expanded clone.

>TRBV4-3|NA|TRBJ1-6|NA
CASSQDEVQPLHF
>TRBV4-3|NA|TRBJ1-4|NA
CASSQDKAGKLFF
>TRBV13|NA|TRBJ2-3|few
CASSPRLAGTDTQYF
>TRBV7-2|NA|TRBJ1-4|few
CASSLWGETNEKLFF
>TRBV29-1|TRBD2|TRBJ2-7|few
CSVSGTGFYEQYF
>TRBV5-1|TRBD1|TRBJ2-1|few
CASSLAGTGISSYNEQFF
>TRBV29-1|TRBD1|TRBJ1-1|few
CSVEGQGGNTEAFF
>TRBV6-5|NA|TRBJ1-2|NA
CASIGVNYGYTF
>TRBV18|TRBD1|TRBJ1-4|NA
CASSPNRQGTNEKLFF
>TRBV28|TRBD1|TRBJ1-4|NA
CASRRTQTGGDEKLFF
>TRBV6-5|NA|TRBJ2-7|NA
CASSYSIARQQYF
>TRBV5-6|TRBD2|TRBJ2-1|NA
CASSSGTSGGGEQFF
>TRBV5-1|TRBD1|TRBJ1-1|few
CASSVTTGATEAFF
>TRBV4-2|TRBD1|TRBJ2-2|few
CASSYGQGAVGELFF
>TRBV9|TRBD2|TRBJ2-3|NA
CASGPVSGGTDTQYF
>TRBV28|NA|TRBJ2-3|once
CASSLGGPQWDTQYF
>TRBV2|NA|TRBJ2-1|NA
CASVQGRYNEQFF
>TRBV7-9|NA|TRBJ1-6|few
CASSTGTAGNSPLHF
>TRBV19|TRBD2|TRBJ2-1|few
CASNPAGPDNEQFF
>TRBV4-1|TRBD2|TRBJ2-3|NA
CASSQGGTSGDTQYF
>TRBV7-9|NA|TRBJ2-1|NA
CASSLAGEQFF
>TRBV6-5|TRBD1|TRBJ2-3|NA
CASSFQGAGTDTQYF
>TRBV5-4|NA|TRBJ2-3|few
CASSLAGAGTDTQYF
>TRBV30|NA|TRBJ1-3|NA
CAWRVGISGNTIYF
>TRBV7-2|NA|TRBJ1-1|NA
CASSLGGYGAFF
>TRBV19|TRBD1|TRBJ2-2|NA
CASSASGTGYTGELFF
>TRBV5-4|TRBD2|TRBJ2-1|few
CASSFSGSSYNEQFF
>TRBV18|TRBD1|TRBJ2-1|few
CASSAYRDRVPNEQFF
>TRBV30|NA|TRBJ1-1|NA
CAWSLYPNTEAFF
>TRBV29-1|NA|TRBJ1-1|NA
CSVVVLSPTEAFF
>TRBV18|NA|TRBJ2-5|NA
CASSPTQETQYF
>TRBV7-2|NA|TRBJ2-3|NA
CASSLYTDTQYF
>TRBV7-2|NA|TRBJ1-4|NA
CASSFDRANEKLFF
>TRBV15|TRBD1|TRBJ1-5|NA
CATSRDPGQVGQPQHF
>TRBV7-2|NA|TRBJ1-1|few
CASSAAGGTEAFF
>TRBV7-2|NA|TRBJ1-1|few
CASSLGGINTEAFF
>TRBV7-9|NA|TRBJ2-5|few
CASSLRPHQETQYF
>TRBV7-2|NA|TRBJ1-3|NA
CASKTYSGNTIYF
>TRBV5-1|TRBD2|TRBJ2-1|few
CASSPLGGSGGSNEQFF
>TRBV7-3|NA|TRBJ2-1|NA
CASTVGVGRHNEQFF
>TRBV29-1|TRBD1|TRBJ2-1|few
CSVGYRGMGEQFF
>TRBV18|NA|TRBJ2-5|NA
CASSPGLQETQYF
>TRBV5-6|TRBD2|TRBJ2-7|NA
CASSFGEGLPYEQYF
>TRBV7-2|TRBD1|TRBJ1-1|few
CASSPDRGTHEAFF
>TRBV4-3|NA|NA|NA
CASSHTAGTPAYEQYF
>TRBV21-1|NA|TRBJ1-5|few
CASRRFGPQPQHF
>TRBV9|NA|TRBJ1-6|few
CASSVESGNSPLHF
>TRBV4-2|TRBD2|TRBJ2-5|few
CASSPREAGHETQYF
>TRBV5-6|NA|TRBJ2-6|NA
CASSLVGAGANVLTF
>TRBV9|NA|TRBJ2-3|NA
CASSVGQSTDTQYF
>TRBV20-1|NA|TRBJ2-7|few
CSASSSYEQYF
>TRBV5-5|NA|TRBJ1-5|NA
CASSTGLLGQPQHF